Following are 5 T cell receptor beta chains from one sample sequenced in a study of cytomegalovirus exposure and HLA in healthy donors. The method was immunoSEQ multiplex PCR; TCRdb's version includes in-frame clones alone and lacks a portion of them. The table shows 110,000 or so clones, with about 87% occurring only once. The sample taken for sequencing was PBMCs. The origin of the receptors is a man between 18 and 29 years old in good health and CMV-seronegative.

The rearrangement joins TRBV11-2 to TRBJ1-4, with 8 bases matching TRBD1. V lost 4 bases and J lost 8; bases outside the gene matches: 9. Germline CDR1 is SGHAT and CDR2 is FQNNGV. This CDR3 has 15 amino acids. The CDR3 sequence is CASSSLGPGGEKLFF. CDR3 sequence (DNA): TGTGCCAGCAGCTCCCTCGGCCCAGGGGGCGAAAAACTGTTTTTT. Combining the CDR3 with reference TRBV11-2 and TRBJ1-4 gives the whole variable domain EAGVAQSPRYKIIEKRQSVAFWCNPISGHATLYWYQQILGQGPKLLIQFQNNGVVDDSQLPKDRFSAERLKGVDSTLKIQPAKLEDSAVYLCASSSLGPGGEKLFFGSGTQLSVL.

CDR3 DNA: TGCGCCAGCTCAAACGGGACACCTAGCAATCAGCCCCAGCATTTT. Amino acid sequence: CASSNGTPSNQPQHF. The genes are TRBV10-1 and TRBJ1-5; D is perhaps TRBD1 (6 bases). The CDR3 has 15 amino acids. Germline V gene data show CDR1 as WNHNN and CDR2 as SYGVQD (reference sequence). V gave up 8 bases and J gave up 0 bases, with 14 bases separating them.

CDR3 loop: CATSRLTSGRSRETQYF. The CDR3 DNA reads TGTGCCACCAGCAGGTTGACTAGCGGGAGAAGTAGGGAGACCCAGTACTTC. V gene TRBV15 combines with J gene TRBJ2-5; 12 bases fit TRBD2. The CDR3 spans 17 residues. Looked up from germline, CDR1 is LNHNV and CDR2 is YYDKDF (reference sequence). The junction had 10 bases not matched to a gene; V was cut back by 3 bases and J by 5 bases.

The chain links TRBV29-1 to TRBJ2-3, with 10 bases lining up with TRBD2. V shed 7 bases, J shed 0 bases, and the junction held 4 bases outside the gene matches. The germline CDR1 and CDR2 sequences are SQVTM and ANQGSEA. CDR3 length equals 14 residues. CDR3 coding DNA: TGCAGCGCTCGGACTAGCGGTAGCACAGATACGCAGTATTTT. It specifies CSARTSGSTDTQYF.

This rearrangement joins TRBV5-8 to TRBJ2-6; D not certain. V shed 0 bases and J shed 4 bases, with 8 bases lying between them. Germline V gives CDR1 SGHTS, CDR2 YDEGEE. This CDR3 has 15 amino acids. CDR3 protein: CASSLVGLGANVLTF. The CDR3 DNA reads TGTGCCAGCAGCTTGGTCGGGTTGGGGGCCAACGTCCTGACTTTC.